The 26 T cell receptor beta chains given below trace back to one sample, sequenced in a study of T cells in Graves' hyperthyroidism and ophthalmopathy. Authors of the study amplified TCR beta CDR3 regions from RNA transcripts. The study used the HTBI primer set for a first-round RT-PCR of the TCR CDR3. A single record per CDR3 protein comes from TCRdb applying MiXCR to the multiplex PCR reads. The sample records under 350,000 distinct CDR3 sequences, roughly 13% being singletons. The sample comprised blood. These receptors came from a woman aged 40 to 50 with Graves' hyperthyroidism.

The table lists this clonotype with many counts. The chain links TRBV20-1 to TRBJ2-7, with 9 bases matching TRBD2. CDR3 length equals 16 residues. CDR1 and CDR2 (germline): DFQATT, SNEGSKA (reference sequence). The V gene end was trimmed by 2 bases and the J gene end by 0 bases; junction bases not matched to a gene: 8. The CDR3 is CSARTPSGALSYEQYF. CDR3 bases: TGCAGTGCTAGAACTCCTAGCGGGGCCCTCTCCTACGAGCAGTACTTC.

Many counts were recorded for this clonotype. In nucleotides, the CDR3 is TGCAGTGTAATCAGGGAGAGCAATCAGCCCCAGCATTTT. It codes for CSVIRESNQPQHF. The chain uses TRBV20-1 and TRBJ1-5; maybe TRBD1 (5 bases). The germline V and J ends were trimmed by 7 bases and 1 base, with 11 bases remaining between them. Looked up from germline, CDR1 is DFQATT and CDR2 is SNEGSKA (reference sequence). The CDR3 covers 13 residues.

V is TRBV10-2 and J is TRBJ2-2; 9 nucleotides align to TRBD1. V gave up 7 bases and J gave up 6 bases; unmatched junction bases: 15. The CDR3 extends over 17 amino acids. Germline CDR1 reads WSHSY; CDR2 reads SAAADI. DNA of the CDR3: TGCGCCAGCACCGCGGACAGGGGACGGGATCACTCCGGGGAGCTGTTTTTT. Protein: CASTADRGRDHSGELFF.

This clonotype was seen many times. The chain recombines TRBV2 with TRBJ1-1; no definite D call. The germline V and J ends were trimmed by 4 bases and 2 bases, with 11 bases remaining between them. Germline V CDR1 and CDR2: SNHLY, FYNNEI. The CDR3 consists of 14 residues. This CDR3 is CASSAGSFNTEAFF. The CDR3 DNA follows: TGTGCCAGCAGTGCCGGGAGCTTTAACACTGAAGCTTTCTTT.

This clonotype has ten or more counts. The chain uses TRBV3-1 and TRBJ1-6; the D is unclear. The germline CDR1 and CDR2 sequences are LGHDT and YNNKEL (reference sequence). V was trimmed by 3 bases and J by 9 bases, leaving 12 bases between them. The CDR3 is 14 residues long. The CDR3 reads CASSQELRRSPLHF. In DNA form, the CDR3 reads TGTGCCAGCAGCCAGGAGCTAAGGCGTTCACCCCTCCACTTT.

The sample holds many counts of this clonotype. The genes are TRBV6-1 and TRBJ2-7; D might be TRBD2 (7 bases). V was trimmed by 4 bases and J by 5 bases, leaving 24 bases between them. The CDR3 extends over 17 amino acids. CDR1 MNHNS and CDR2 SASEGT come from the germline V gene. CDR3 in DNA: TGTGCCAGCAGTGTTGTACGGGGGGCCTTTAGTCCCGACGAGCAGTACTTC. The encoded protein is CASSVVRGAFSPDEQYF.

The chain is built from TRBV4-1 and TRBJ1-5; 8 nucleotides match TRBD1. V dropped 6 bases and J dropped 4; count of bases not matched to a gene: 17. Germline V gene data show CDR1 as MGHRA and CDR2 as YSYEKL. The CDR3 runs to 18 residues. In DNA form, the CDR3 reads TGCGCCAGCAGTCTAAATACTCTACGGACAGGGCGTAATCAGCCCCAGCATTTT. This encodes CASSLNTLRTGRNQPQHF.

This clonotype was seen many times. The chain employs TRBV7-2 and TRBJ1-6; D is uncertain. Per the germline V gene, CDR1 is SGHTA and CDR2 is FQGNSA. V was cut by 5 bases and J by 10 bases, with 18 bases left in between. CDR3 length: 15 amino acids. CDR3: CASSPETVPTSPLHF. The CDR3 nucleotides are TGTGCCAGCAGCCCGGAGACGGTGCCCACATCACCCCTCCACTTT.

A few counts support this clonotype. The junction departs from the called germline gene at one end, perhaps through a read error. The chain uses TRBV9 and TRBJ1-2, with TRBD1 identical over 7 bases. The CDR3 spans 14 residues. Germline assignment: CDR1 SGDLS and CDR2 YYNGEE. CDR3 loop: CASSVGDRATFLPF. CDR3 coding DNA: TGTGCCAGCAGCGTAGGAGACAGGGCCACGTTCCTGCCCTTC.

Many counts were recorded for this clonotype. The chain carries TRBV12-5 and TRBJ2-1; D remains unclear. Looked up from germline, CDR1 is LGHNT and CDR2 is FRNRAP. Trimming shortened V by 0 bases and J by 10 bases, and 4 bases separated the two germline ends. The length of the CDR3 is 11 residues. The CDR3 DNA reads as TGTGCTAGTGGTTTGGTATCGGAGCAGTTCTTC. Translating gives CASGLVSEQFF. The whole variable domain, filled in from reference TRBV12-5 and TRBJ2-1, reads DARVTQTPRHKVTEMGQEVTMRCQPILGHNTVFWYRQTMMQGLELLAYFRNRAPLDDSGMPKDRFSAEMPDATLATLKIQPSEPRDSAVYFCASGLVSEQFFGPGTRLTVL.

This clonotype was counted many times. The chain links TRBV20-1 to TRBJ1-5, with D maybe TRBD1 (6 bases). Trimming removed 0 bases at V and 6 bases at J, with 15 bases between. This CDR3 is built from 15 residues. Germline CDR1 reads DFQATT; CDR2 reads SNEGSKA (reference sequence). In DNA, the CDR3 is TGCAGTGCTAGAGATCCCCGGACAGTGGGTCAGCCCCAGCATTTT. This translates into CSARDPRTVGQPQHF.

As for this clonotype: A much more abundant neighbour one base away suggests this may be a read error. V usage is TRBV12-3 or TRBV12-4 and J usage is TRBJ2-7; D gene unclear. Deletions cut 2 bases from V and 4 bases from J, with 12 bases between. The length of the CDR3 is 14 residues. The CDR3 loop is CASSLIGVAYEQYF. CDR3 nucleotide sequence: TGTGCCAGCAGTTTAATTGGGGTTGCGTACGAGCAGTACTTC.

This chain links TRBV12-5 with TRBJ2-2; possible D gene TRBD1, 6 bases. The CDR3 is 14 residues long. Trimming removed 3 bases from V and 4 bases from J, with 9 bases in between. Germline lookup yields CDR1 LGHNT and CDR2 FRNRAP. CDR3 residues: CASGLGTPTGELFF. DNA for the CDR3: TGTGCTAGTGGTTTAGGGACACCCACCGGGGAGCTGTTTTTT.

The J gene is TRBJ2-1, the V gene TRBV19; 9 positions match TRBD2. This CDR3 spans 16 amino acids. V was pared by 5 bases and J by 9 bases, with 14 bases of the junction left unmatched. CDR1 is LNHDA, CDR2 SQIVND, per germline (reference sequence). The CDR3 is CASSPRAGGPLIEQFF. As DNA, the CDR3 is TGTGCCAGTAGTCCCCGCGCGGGAGGGCCGCTAATTGAGCAGTTCTTC.

This clonotype appeared many times. The chain couples TRBV11-2 to TRBJ2-3; 8 nucleotides line up with TRBD2. Germline V gene data show CDR1 as SGHAT and CDR2 as FQNNGV. This CDR3 spans 14 amino acids. J gave up 4 bases and V 5 bases, and 5 bases lay outside the gene matches. CDR3 sequence (DNA): TGTGCCAGCAGCCGCGGACTAGCTCCAGATACGCAGTATTTT. Encoded protein: CASSRGLAPDTQYF.

This clonotype has more than one count but fewer than ten. The CDR3 DNA follows: TGTGCCAGCAGCTTGGAGAGGGACAGGGCTCTGGATGAGCAGTTCTTC. This sequence encodes CASSLERDRALDEQFF. The V call is TRBV5-8, the J call TRBJ2-1, with 9 positions matching TRBD1. Germline V gene sequence: CDR1 SGHTS, CDR2 YDEGEE. This CDR3 region has 16 residues. V lost 0 bases to trimming and J lost 8 bases; unmatched junction nucleotides: 9.

In this sample, this clonotype turned up many times. The chain uses TRBV29-1 and TRBJ1-1; a weak D match, TRBD1 (5 bases). Per germline, CDR1 SQVTM and CDR2 ANQGSEA. V was clipped by 7 bases and J by 10 bases, with 19 bases between them. The CDR3 consists of 12 residues. The CDR3 sequence: CSAQGLTARAFF. For the CDR3, the DNA is TGCAGCGCGCAGGGACTAACCGCGAGAGCTTTCTTT.

This clonotype was seen more than once but under ten times. This chain uses TRBV4-2 with TRBJ2-6; no definite D call. Trimming shortened V by 0 bases and J by 0 bases, and 6 bases separated the two germline ends. This CDR3 is built from 16 residues. Germline V CDR1 and CDR2: LGHNA, YNFKEQ. The CDR3 here is CASSQELGSGANVLTF. The CDR3 DNA follows: TGTGCCAGCAGCCAAGAACTGGGCTCTGGGGCCAACGTCCTGACTTTC.

In its sample, this clonotype was seen many times. The V and J genes are TRBV2 and TRBJ2-5; TRBD2 is a possible D gene (6 bases). V lost 6 bases and J 4 bases, leaving 9 bases between the germline ends. The CDR3 spans 12 residues. In germline, CDR1 is SNHLY, CDR2 FYNNEI. CDR3 amino acids: CASSGGSETQYF. DNA for the CDR3: TGTGCCAGCAGCGGGGGATCAGAGACCCAGTACTTC.

In its sample, this clonotype was seen a few times. In DNA, the CDR3 is TGTGCCATCAGTGGGGAAGTTAGCGGGATTCAAGAGACCCAGTACTTC. Encoded protein: CAISGEVSGIQETQYF. This chain uses TRBV10-3 with TRBJ2-5, with 8 bases identical to TRBD2. This CDR3 is 16 amino acids long. V trimming: 4 bases; J trimming: 2 bases; junction bases outside the gene matches: 9. The germline V gene has CDR1 ENHRY and CDR2 SYGVKD.

This clonotype has a count of ten or more. The rearrangement uses TRBV15 and TRBJ2-5; weak D call: TRBD1 (5 bases). CDR1 and CDR2 from the germline V gene are LNHNV and YYDKDF (reference sequence). V lost 1 base and J lost 0, with 6 bases in between. This CDR3 comprises 14 residues. The CDR3 region has the DNA TGTGCCACCAGCAGAGGGGGCGACCAAGAGACCCAGTACTTC. It translates to CATSRGGDQETQYF.

This clonotype was counted a few times. CDR3 region: CASDDRGLMSEQFF. In DNA form, the CDR3 reads TGTGCCAGTGATGACAGGGGGCTCATGTCCGAGCAGTTCTTC. V is TRBV6-2 or TRBV6-3 and J is TRBJ2-1, with 10 bases that match TRBD1. Trimming cost V 9 bases and J 10 bases; bases outside gene matches: 12. CDR3 length equals 14 residues. Germline V gives CDR1 MNHEY, CDR2 SVGEGT.

In its sample, this clonotype was seen many times. V usage is TRBV5-6 and J usage is TRBJ2-1, with a weak D call TRBD2 (5 bases). The CDR3 has 15 residues. V was trimmed by 4 bases and J by 0 bases, leaving 11 bases between them. Looked up from germline, CDR1 is SGHDT and CDR2 is YYEEEE. CDR3 loop: CASSEGLSSYNEQFF. DNA for the CDR3: TGTGCCAGCAGCGAGGGCTTGAGCTCCTACAATGAGCAGTTCTTC.

Ten or more counts support this clonotype. J is TRBJ1-3 and V is TRBV12-3 or TRBV12-4; D unresolved. CDR3 length equals 16 residues. With 5 bases removed from V and 0 bases from J, the gap between germline ends came to 14 bases. The CDR3 DNA is TGTGCCAGCAGTCCCTTATCGATGAGCTCTGGAAACACCATATATTTT. Its protein is CASSPLSMSSGNTIYF.

This clonotype was seen only once. A single base separates this from a much larger clone, so it may be a read error. The V and J genes are TRBV20-1 and TRBJ1-1; D remains unclear. The germline CDR1 and CDR2 sequences are DFQATT and SNEGSKA (reference sequence). V was clipped by 6 bases and J by 0 bases, with 8 bases between them. The CDR3 has 12 residues. CDR3 region: CSAQQMNTEAFF. For the CDR3, the DNA is TGCAGTGCGCAACAGATGAACACTGAAGCTTTCTTT.

A remark on this clonotype: At one boundary the junction diverges from the germline segment, which might be a read error. The gene calls are TRBV19 and TRBJ2-1; 9 bases line up with TRBD2. Germline V gene lookup returns CDR1 LNHDA and CDR2 SQIVND (reference sequence). This CDR3 has 15 amino acids. This chain's CDR3 is CASSIGLAGRNEQFF. The CDR3 DNA sequence: TGTGCCAGTAGCATAGGGCTAGCGGGACGCAATGAGCAGTTCTTC.